These 2 T cell receptor beta chains were all obtained from the same sample, sequenced in a study of blood T cell repertoires in COVID-19. The data were produced by immunoSEQ multiplex PCR, yet TCRdb's version contains in-frame clones alone and is incomplete. This table has about 140,000 clones, roughly 84% appearing once. Sequencing was performed on PBMCs or T cells enriched from blood (not recorded which). The receptors here all came from a middle-aged man with acute COVID-19.

This chain connects TRBV28 to TRBJ2-3; 8 positions agree with TRBD1. CDR3 length: 15 residues. J gave up 3 bases and V 5 bases, and 7 bases lay outside the gene matches. Germline V gives CDR1 MDHEN, CDR2 SYDVKM. CDR3: CASSAIQGATDTQYF. The CDR3 region has the DNA TGTGCCAGCAGTGCCATCCAGGGGGCTACAGATACGCAGTATTTT.

This clone was observed a handful of times. The chain combines TRBV30 with TRBJ1-6; TRBD1 matches 10 bases. V lost 1 base to trimming and J lost 7 bases; unmatched junction nucleotides: 7. This CDR3 spans 16 amino acids. CDR1 and CDR2 from the germline V gene are GTSNPN and SVGIG (reference sequence). Here the CDR3 reads CAWSDRTGGWNSPLHF. DNA for the CDR3: TGTGCCTGGAGTGACCGGACAGGGGGATGGAATTCACCCCTCCACTTT.